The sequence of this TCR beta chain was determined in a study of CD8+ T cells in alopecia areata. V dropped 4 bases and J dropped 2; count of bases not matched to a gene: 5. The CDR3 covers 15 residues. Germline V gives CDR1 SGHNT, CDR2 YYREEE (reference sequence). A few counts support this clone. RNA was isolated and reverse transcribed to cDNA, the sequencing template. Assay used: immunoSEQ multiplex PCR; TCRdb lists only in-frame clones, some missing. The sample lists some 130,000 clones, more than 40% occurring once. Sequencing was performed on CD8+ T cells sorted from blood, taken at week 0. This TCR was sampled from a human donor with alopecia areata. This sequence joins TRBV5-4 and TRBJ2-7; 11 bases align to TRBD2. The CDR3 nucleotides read TGTGCCAGCAGCGGAGGGACTAGCGGTGCCTACGAGCAGTACTTC. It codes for CASSGGTSGAYEQYF.